The T cell receptor beta chain under discussion was sequenced for a study of cytomegalovirus exposure and HLA in healthy donors. Looking at the study overall: Among the approximately 370 donors who were genotyped, approximately 84% fell in the genetic ancestry cluster that is associated with self-reported Caucasian donors.

With respect to this clone: Its antigen is currently unknown.

Donors sampled were nominally healthy, though unrecorded immune exposures were likely. Findings and limits, study-wide: Reports credit the classifier with highly specific, highly sensitive diagnosis of cytomegalovirus status. Roughly even sequencing depth across donors was the assumption behind the presence/absence analyses.

The germline CDR1 and CDR2 sequences are MRHNA and SNTAGT. V shed 2 bases, J shed 0 bases, and the junction held 10 bases outside the gene matches. CDR3 length: 17 amino acids. In the PCR, 60 Vbeta and 13 Jbeta primers were used. Data came from immunoSEQ multiplex PCR; TCRdb stores just in-frame clones and leaves some out. The profile covers 120,000 to 150,000 clones, with around three quarters appearing a single time and about 6.9% taken by the ten largest. Sequences were obtained from PBMCs. The clonotype originates from a woman aged 40 to 50 in good health and CMV-seropositive. This rearrangement joins TRBV6-4 to TRBJ2-7; the match to TRBD1 covers 7 bases. The CDR3 DNA is TGTGCCAGCAGTGACAAACCGGGACAGAAATTCTCCTACGAGCAGTACTTC. It encodes CASSDKPGQKFSYEQYF.